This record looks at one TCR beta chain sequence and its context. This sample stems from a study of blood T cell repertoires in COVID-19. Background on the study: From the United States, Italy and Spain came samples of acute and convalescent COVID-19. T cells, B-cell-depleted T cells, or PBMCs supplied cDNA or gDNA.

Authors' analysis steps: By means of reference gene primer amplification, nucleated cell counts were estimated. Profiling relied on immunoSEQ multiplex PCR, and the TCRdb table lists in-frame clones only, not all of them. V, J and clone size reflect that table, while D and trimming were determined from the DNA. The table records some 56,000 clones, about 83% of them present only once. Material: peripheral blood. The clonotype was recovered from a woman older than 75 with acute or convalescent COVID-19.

CDR3 loop: CASSQALLGGNYGYTF. CDR3 coding DNA: TGTGCCAGCAGCCAAGCCCTCCTCGGGGGTAACTATGGCTACACCTTC. The chain uses TRBV14 and TRBJ1-2; D might be TRBD1 (5 bases). The germline V and J ends were trimmed by 1 base and 1 base, with 13 bases remaining between them. The CDR3 spans 16 residues. The germline V gene has CDR1 SGHDN and CDR2 FVKESK.